The rows below give T cell receptor beta chains drawn from one sample of a study of shared clonotypes between healthy human individuals. TCRdb keeps only in-frame clones here, not all; method: immunoSEQ multiplex PCR. The repertoire consists of about 2.4 million clones, with over 85% occurring once and the leading ten covering roughly 0.36%. Sequencing input: naive CD4+ T cells from PBMCs. These receptors were taken from a man younger than 35 in good health. Some clones in this sample may be carry-over from other donors' samples. CDR3s include the opening cysteine and the closing phenylalanine or tryptophan. The D gene is left open where the match is weak. Rows give clone size only sometimes, using once, few, many, or a class for an expanded clone.

d_call	clone_size	v_call	j_call	cdr3_aa	cdr3_nt
NA	NA	TRBV9	TRBJ2-5	CASSVVGQETQYF	TGTGCCAGCAGCGTAGTTGGACAAGAGACCCAGTACTTC
TRBD2	NA	TRBV29-1	TRBJ2-3	CSGQGLANTDTQYF	TGCAGCGGCCAGGGACTAGCGAACACAGATACGCAGTATTTT
NA	NA	TRBV5-1	TRBJ1-1	CASSPKAFNPNTEAFF	TGCGCCAGCAGCCCGAAAGCGTTTAACCCGAACACTGAAGCTTTCTTT
TRBD2	NA	TRBV9	TRBJ2-1	CASSVSPPTSGLSEQFF	TGTGCCAGCAGCGTATCGCCCCCCACTAGCGGGCTTAGTGAGCAGTTCTTC
NA	NA	TRBV5-6	TRBJ2-5	CASSRPGGGETQYF	TGTGCCAGCAGCCGACCCGGGGGCGGTGAGACCCAGTACTTC
NA	NA	TRBV4-1	TRBJ2-6	CASSLREGTRAGANVLTF	TGCGCCAGCAGCTTGAGAGAAGGGACAAGAGCCGGGGCCAACGTCCTGACTTTC
NA	NA	TRBV5-1	TRBJ2-5	CASSWDSRRAQYF	TGCGCCAGCAGCTGGGACTCCCGCCGGGCCCAGTACTTC
TRBD1	once	TRBV7-2	TRBJ2-7	CASSPRTGVYEQYF	TGTGCCAGCAGCCCCCGGACAGGGGTCTACGAGCAGTACTTC
TRBD2	NA	TRBV6-5	TRBJ2-2	CASTQLAGVTGELFF	TGTGCCAGCACCCAACTAGCGGGAGTCACCGGGGAGCTGTTTTTT
NA	NA	TRBV19	TRBJ2-5	CASSVAVQETQYF	TGTGCCAGTAGCGTAGCCGTCCAAGAGACCCAGTACTTC
TRBD2	NA	TRBV25-1	TRBJ2-1	CASSPGGTSGIYEQFF	TGTGCCAGCAGTCCTGGGGGGACTAGCGGGATCTATGAGCAGTTCTTC
TRBD2	NA	TRBV7-8	TRBJ2-5	CASSEREGQETQYF	TGTGCCAGCTCGGAGCGGGAGGGACAAGAGACCCAGTACTTC
NA	NA	TRBV5-6	TRBJ2-1	CASSPTWPDYEQFF	TGTGCCAGCAGCCCGACCTGGCCCGACTATGAGCAGTTCTTC
NA	NA	TRBV18	TRBJ2-5	CASSPKDVVVQEAQYF	TGTGCCAGCTCACCAAAAGATGTGGTAGTCCAAGAGGCCCAGTACTTC
NA	NA	TRBV5-6	TRBJ2-2	CASSPRGFNTGELFF	TGTGCCAGCAGCCCAAGGGGCTTTAACACCGGGGAGCTGTTTTTT
TRBD2	NA	TRBV27	TRBJ2-1	CASSYGLAVYNEQFF	TGTGCCAGCAGTTATGGACTAGCGGTCTACAATGAGCAGTTCTTC
NA	NA	TRBV5-1	TRBJ2-5	CASSLVDGYQETQYF	TGCGCCAGCAGCTTAGTTGACGGATACCAAGAGACCCAGTACTTC
TRBD2	NA	TRBV9	TRBJ2-1	CASSTRLAGSYNEQFF	TGTGCCAGCAGCACAAGACTAGCGGGCTCCTACAATGAGCAGTTCTTC
NA	NA	TRBV7-8	TRBJ2-1	CASSLEGMVNEQFF	TGTGCCAGCAGCTTAGAGGGGATGGTTAATGAGCAGTTCTTC
NA	NA	TRBV15	TRBJ1-2	CATSRDTGLWGYTF	TGTGCCACCAGCAGAGATACAGGTTTATGGGGCTACACCTTC
NA	NA	TRBV9	TRBJ2-1	CASSVDGSSNEQFF	TGTGCCAGCAGCGTAGACGGGAGTAGCAATGAGCAGTTCTTC
TRBD1	NA	TRBV9	TRBJ1-3	CASSAGQPGNTIYF	TGTGCCAGCAGTGCGGGACAGCCTGGAAACACCATATATTTT
NA	NA	TRBV10-3	TRBJ1-5	CAIKTGTSNQPQHF	TGTGCCATCAAAACGGGGACCAGCAATCAGCCCCAGCATTTT
TRBD2	NA	TRBV15	TRBJ2-3	CATSPPGLAGGPGSDTQYF	TGTGCCACCAGCCCCCCTGGACTAGCGGGAGGGCCTGGCTCAGATACGCAGTATTTT
TRBD1	NA	TRBV25-1	TRBJ1-1	CASSTGTGTVNTEAFF	TGTGCCAGCAGTACGGGCACCGGGACAGTGAACACTGAAGCTTTCTTT
NA	NA	TRBV18	TRBJ2-3	CASSPRRVGAYTDTQYF	TGTGCCAGCTCACCCCGGCGGGTGGGAGCGTACACAGATACGCAGTATTTT
NA	NA	TRBV2	TRBJ1-5	CASSEGHPRRSSNQPQHF	TGTGCCAGCAGCGAGGGACACCCAAGGAGGAGTAGCAATCAGCCCCAGCATTTT
NA	once	TRBV29-1	TRBJ1-2	CSGRDTNYGYTF	TGCAGCGGCCGGGACACAAACTATGGCTACACCTTC
NA	once	TRBV29-1	TRBJ1-2	CSADTANYGYTF	TGCAGCGCAGACACAGCTAACTATGGCTACACCTTC
NA	NA	TRBV9	TRBJ2-3	CASSVAQGGWTDTQYF	TGTGCCAGCAGCGTAGCGCAGGGTGGATGGACAGATACGCAGTATTTT
TRBD2	NA	TRBV20-1	TRBJ2-1	CGRTSNEQFF	TGCGGTCGGACTAGCAATGAGCAGTTCTTC
NA	NA	TRBV7-2	TRBJ1-3	CASSPGHNLGNTIYF	TGTGCCAGCAGCCCCGGTCATAACCTTGGAAACACCATATATTTT
NA	NA	TRBV20-1	TRBJ1-4	CSARKSEKLFF	TGCAGTGCTAGAAAGAGTGAAAAACTGTTTTTT
TRBD1	NA	TRBV9	TRBJ2-3	CASSPRTGVIDTQYF	TGTGCCAGCAGCCCACGGACAGGGGTAATAGATACGCAGTATTTT
TRBD1	NA	TRBV2	TRBJ2-7	CASSGQGWLGEQYF	TGTGCCAGCAGTGGACAGGGCTGGTTGGGCGAGCAGTACTTC
TRBD2	NA	TRBV9	TRBJ2-1	CASSMREGSYNEQFF	TGTGCCAGCAGTATGCGGGAGGGTTCCTACAATGAGCAGTTCTTC
NA	NA	TRBV28	TRBJ2-7	CASSFPRAVSQAAYEQYF	TGTGCCAGCAGTTTCCCACGGGCTGTCAGCCAGGCGGCCTACGAGCAGTACTTC
TRBD1	NA	TRBV5-5	TRBJ1-1	CASSNRDRSTLFTFF	TGTGCCAGCAGCAACCGGGACAGGAGTACCCTTTTTACTTTCTTT
NA	NA	TRBV18	TRBJ1-2	CASSPGDTSYGYTF	TGTGCCAGCTCCCCGGGGGACACTAGCTATGGCTACACCTTC